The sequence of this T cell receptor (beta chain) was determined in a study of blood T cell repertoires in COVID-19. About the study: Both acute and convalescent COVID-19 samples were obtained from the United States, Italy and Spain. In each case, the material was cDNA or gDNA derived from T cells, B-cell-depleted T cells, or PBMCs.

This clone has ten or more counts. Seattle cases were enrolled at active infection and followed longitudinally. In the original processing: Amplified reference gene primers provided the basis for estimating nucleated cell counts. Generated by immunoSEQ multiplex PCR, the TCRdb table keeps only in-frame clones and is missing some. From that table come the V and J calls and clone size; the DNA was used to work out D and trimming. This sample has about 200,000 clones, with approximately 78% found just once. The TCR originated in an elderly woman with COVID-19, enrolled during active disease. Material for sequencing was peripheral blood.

The CDR3 nucleotides read TGTGCCAGCAGGCGTCCCGGGACAGCTTATCAGCCCCAGCATTTT. Residues: CASRRPGTAYQPQHF. The V call is TRBV28, the J call TRBJ1-5; 7 bases are shared with TRBD1. The germline V gene has CDR1 MDHEN and CDR2 SYDVKM. J gave up 5 bases and V 6 bases, and 10 bases lay outside the gene matches. The CDR3 consists of 15 residues.